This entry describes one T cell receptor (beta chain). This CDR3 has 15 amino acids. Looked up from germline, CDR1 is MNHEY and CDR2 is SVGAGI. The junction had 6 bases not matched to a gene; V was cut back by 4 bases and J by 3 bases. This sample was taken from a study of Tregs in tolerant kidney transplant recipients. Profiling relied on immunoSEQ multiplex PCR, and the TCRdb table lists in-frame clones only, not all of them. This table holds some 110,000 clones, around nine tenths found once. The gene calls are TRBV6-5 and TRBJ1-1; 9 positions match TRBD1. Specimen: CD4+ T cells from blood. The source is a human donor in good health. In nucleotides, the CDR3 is TGTGCCAGCAGTTTGGACAGGGGAGTTCACACTGAAGCTTTCTTT. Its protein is CASSLDRGVHTEAFF.